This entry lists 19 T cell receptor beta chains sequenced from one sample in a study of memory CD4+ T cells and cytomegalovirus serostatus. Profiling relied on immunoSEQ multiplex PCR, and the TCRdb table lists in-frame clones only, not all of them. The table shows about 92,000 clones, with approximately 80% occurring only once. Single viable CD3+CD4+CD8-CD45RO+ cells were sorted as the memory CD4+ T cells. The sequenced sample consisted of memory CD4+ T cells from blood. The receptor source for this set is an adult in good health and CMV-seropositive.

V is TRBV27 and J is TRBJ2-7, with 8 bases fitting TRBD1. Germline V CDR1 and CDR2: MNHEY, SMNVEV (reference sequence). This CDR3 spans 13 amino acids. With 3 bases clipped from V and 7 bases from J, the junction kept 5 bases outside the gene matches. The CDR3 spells CASSFQGAREQYF. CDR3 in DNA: TGTGCCAGCAGTTTCCAGGGGGCCCGAGAGCAGTACTTC.

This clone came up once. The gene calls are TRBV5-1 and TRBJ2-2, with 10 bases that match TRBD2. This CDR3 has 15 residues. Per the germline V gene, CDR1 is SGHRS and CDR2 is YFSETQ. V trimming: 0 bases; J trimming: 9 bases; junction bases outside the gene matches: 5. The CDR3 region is CASSLVASGSRELFF. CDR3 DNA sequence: TGCGCCAGCAGCTTGGTTGCTAGCGGGAGCAGGGAGCTGTTTTTT. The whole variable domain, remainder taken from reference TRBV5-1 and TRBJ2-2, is KAGVTQTPRYLIKTRGQQVTLSCSPISGHRSVSWYQQTPGQGLQFLFEYFSETQRNKGNFPGRFSGRQFSNSRSEMNVSTLELGDSALYLCASSLVASGSRELFFGEGSRLTVL.

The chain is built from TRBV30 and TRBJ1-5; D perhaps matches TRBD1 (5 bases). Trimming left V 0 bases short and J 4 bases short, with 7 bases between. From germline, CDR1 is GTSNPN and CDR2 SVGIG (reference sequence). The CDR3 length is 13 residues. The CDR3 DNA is TGTGCCTGGAGTGTACAGGCTAATCAGCCCCAGCATTTT. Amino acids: CAWSVQANQPQHF.

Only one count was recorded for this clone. CDR3 nucleotide sequence: TGTGCCAGCAGCCCACGGGACTTTTCCTACAATGAGCAGTTCTTC. As protein: CASSPRDFSYNEQFF. The chain links TRBV5-5 to TRBJ2-1; D may be TRBD2 (6 bases). With 4 bases removed from V and 1 base from J, the gap between germline ends came to 12 bases. In germline, CDR1 is SGHKS, CDR2 YYEKEE (reference sequence). The CDR3 contains 15 residues.

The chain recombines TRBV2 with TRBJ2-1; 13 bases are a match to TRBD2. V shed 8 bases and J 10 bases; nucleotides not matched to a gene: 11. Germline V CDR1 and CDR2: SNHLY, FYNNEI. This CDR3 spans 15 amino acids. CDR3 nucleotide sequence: TGTGCCAGCTCAATGGGACTAGCGGGAAGCGGGGAGCAGTTCTTC. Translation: CASSMGLAGSGEQFF.

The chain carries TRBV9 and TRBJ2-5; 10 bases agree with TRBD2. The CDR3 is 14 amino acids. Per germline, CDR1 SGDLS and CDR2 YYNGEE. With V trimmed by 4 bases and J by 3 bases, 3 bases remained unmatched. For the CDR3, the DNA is TGTGCCAGCAGCTACGGACTAGCGGAAGAGACCCAGTACTTC. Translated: CASSYGLAEETQYF.

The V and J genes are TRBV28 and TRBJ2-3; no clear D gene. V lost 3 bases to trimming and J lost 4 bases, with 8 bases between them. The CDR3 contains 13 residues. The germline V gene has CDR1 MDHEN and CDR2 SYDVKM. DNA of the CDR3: TGTGCCAGCAGTTTTCTGACGTCAGATACGCAGTATTTT. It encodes CASSFLTSDTQYF.

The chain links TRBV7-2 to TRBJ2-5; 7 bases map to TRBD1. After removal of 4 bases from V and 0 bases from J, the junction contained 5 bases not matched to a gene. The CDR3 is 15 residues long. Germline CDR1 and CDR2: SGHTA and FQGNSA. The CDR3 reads CASSSRDSYQETQYF. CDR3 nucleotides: TGTGCCAGCAGCTCCCGGGACAGTTACCAAGAGACCCAGTACTTC.

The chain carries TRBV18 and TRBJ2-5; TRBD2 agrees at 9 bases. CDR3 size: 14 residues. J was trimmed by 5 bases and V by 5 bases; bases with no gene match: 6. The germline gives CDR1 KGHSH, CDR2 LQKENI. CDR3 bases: TGTGCCAGCTCAGAGGGACTAGCAGACGAGACCCAGTACTTC. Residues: CASSEGLADETQYF.

DNA of the CDR3: TGCGCCAGCAGCCAAACTTTTAGGACGCGGTACCAAGAGACCCAGTACTTC. Translated: CASSQTFRTRYQETQYF. The gene calls are TRBV4-1 and TRBJ2-5; D remains ambiguous. The V gene lost 2 bases and the J gene lost 0 bases, with 16 bases spanning the gap. Germline V gene lookup returns CDR1 MGHRA and CDR2 YSYEKL. CDR3 length: 17 amino acids.

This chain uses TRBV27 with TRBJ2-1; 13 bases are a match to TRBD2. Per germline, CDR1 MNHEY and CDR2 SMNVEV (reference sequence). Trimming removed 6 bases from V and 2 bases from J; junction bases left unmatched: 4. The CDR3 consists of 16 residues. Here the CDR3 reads CASRKLAGGPYNEQFF. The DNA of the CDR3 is TGTGCCAGCAGGAAACTAGCGGGAGGGCCCTACAATGAGCAGTTCTTC.

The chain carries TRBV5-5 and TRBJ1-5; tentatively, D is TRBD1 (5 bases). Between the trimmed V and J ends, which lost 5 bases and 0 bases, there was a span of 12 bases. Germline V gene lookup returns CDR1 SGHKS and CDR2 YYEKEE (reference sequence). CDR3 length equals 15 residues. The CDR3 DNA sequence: TGTGCCAGCAGTCCGAGGGGTGATAGCAATCAGCCCCAGCATTTT. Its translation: CASSPRGDSNQPQHF.

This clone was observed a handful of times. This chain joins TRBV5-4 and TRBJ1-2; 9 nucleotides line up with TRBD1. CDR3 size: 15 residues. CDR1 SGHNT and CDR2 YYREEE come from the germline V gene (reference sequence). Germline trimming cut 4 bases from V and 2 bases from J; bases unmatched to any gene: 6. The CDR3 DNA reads TGTGCCAGCAGCCCCACAGGGGGCTCAAACTATGGCTACACCTTC. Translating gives CASSPTGGSNYGYTF.

Here the CDR3 DNA reads TGTGCCAGCACCATAACCGGGACTAGGGACGAGCAGTACTTC. This codes for CASTITGTRDEQYF. The chain links TRBV28 to TRBJ2-7; 8 bases line up with TRBD2. The V and J ends lost 7 bases and 5 bases, in that order; junction bases with no gene match: 10. This CDR3 spans 14 amino acids. Germline V gene data show CDR1 as MDHEN and CDR2 as SYDVKM.

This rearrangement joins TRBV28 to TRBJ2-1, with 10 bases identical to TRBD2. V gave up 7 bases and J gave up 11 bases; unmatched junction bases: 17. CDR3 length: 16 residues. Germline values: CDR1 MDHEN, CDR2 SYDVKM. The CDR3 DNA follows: TGTGCCAGCACACCCGCCGGGTCCCTAGCGGGAGATCAGCAGTTCTTC. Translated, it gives CASTPAGSLAGDQQFF.

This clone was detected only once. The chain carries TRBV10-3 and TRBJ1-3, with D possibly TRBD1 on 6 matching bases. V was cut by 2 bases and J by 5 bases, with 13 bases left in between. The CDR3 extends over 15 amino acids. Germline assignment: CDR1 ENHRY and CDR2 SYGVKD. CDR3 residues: CAISELQGARNTIYF. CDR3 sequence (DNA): TGTGCCATCAGTGAGCTACAGGGCGCCAGAAACACCATATATTTT.

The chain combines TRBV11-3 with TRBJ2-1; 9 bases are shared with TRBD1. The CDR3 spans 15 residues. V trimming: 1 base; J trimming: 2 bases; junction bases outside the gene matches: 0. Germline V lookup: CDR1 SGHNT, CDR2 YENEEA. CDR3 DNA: TGTGCCAGCAGCTTAGGACAGGGGGCCTACAATGAGCAGTTCTTC. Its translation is CASSLGQGAYNEQFF.

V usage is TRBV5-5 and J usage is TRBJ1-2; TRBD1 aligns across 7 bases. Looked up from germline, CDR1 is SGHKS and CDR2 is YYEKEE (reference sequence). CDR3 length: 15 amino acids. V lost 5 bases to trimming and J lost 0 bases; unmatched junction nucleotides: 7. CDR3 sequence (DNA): TGTGCCAGCAGGGCCGAGACAGGGTCTAACTATGGCTACACCTTC. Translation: CASRAETGSNYGYTF.

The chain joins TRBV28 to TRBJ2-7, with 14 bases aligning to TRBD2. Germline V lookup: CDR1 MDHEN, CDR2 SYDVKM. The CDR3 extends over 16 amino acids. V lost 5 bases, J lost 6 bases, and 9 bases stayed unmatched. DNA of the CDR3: TGTGCCAGCAGTCCCCCGGGACTAGCGGGAGTCTCCGAGCAGTACTTC. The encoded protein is CASSPPGLAGVSEQYF.